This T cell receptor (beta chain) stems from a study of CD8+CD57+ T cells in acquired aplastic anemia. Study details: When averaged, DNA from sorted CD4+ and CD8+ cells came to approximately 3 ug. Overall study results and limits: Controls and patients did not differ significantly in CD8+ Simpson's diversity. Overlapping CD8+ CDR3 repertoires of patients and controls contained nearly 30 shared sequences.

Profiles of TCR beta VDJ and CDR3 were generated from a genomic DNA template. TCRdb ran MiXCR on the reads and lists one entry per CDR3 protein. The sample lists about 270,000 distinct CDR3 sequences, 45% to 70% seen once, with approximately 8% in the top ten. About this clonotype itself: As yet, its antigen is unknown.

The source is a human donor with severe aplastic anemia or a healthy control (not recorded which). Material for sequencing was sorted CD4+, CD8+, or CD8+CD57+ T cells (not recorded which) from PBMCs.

CDR3: CAWSVLRGYTF. In DNA form, the CDR3 reads TGTGCCTGGAGTGTATTAAGGGGCTACACCTTC. The genes are TRBV30 and TRBJ1-2; D gene unclear. V lost 0 bases to trimming and J lost 8 bases, with 7 bases between them. The germline V gene encodes CDR1 GTSNPN and CDR2 SVGIG (reference sequence). The CDR3 loop spans 11 amino acids.